These 30 T cell receptor beta chains were all obtained from the same sample, sequenced in a study of T cell responses to AZD1222 COVID-19 vaccine. Repertoires were generated with immunoSEQ multiplex PCR, while TCRdb's copy carries only in-frame clones and drops some. This sample has roughly 150,000 clones, with approximately 89% found just once. This specimen was peripheral blood, taken on day 0 of AZD1222 vaccination. The origin of the receptors is an adult in good health.

The rearrangement joins TRBV19 to TRBJ2-2; D is possibly TRBD2 (5 bases). This CDR3 spans 16 amino acids. The germline V and J ends were trimmed by 6 bases and 3 bases, with 17 bases remaining between them. Germline CDR1 reads LNHDA; CDR2 reads SQIVND (reference sequence). CDR3 DNA sequence: TGTGCCAGTAGGCTCCCCCGGGGAGACGACACCGGGGAGCTGTTTTTT. Its protein is CASRLPRGDDTGELFF.

V gene TRBV28 combines with J gene TRBJ2-7; 7 bases are shared with TRBD2. The V segment lost 7 bases and the J segment 3 bases; nucleotides outside the gene matches: 9. The CDR3 is 14 residues long. CDR1 MDHEN and CDR2 SYDVKM come from the germline V gene. The chain's CDR3 is CASTRGEGFYEQYF. The CDR3, as DNA: TGTGCCAGCACCCGGGGGGAAGGGTTCTACGAGCAGTACTTC.

The chain uses TRBV3-1 (or the pseudogene TRBV3-2) and TRBJ1-6; D remains unclear. V lost 2 bases, J lost 6 bases, and 8 bases lay in between. This CDR3 comprises 14 residues. The germline V gene has CDR1 LGHDT and CDR2 YNNKEL (reference sequence). This chain's CDR3 is CASSQTTLNSPLHF. The CDR3 DNA is TGTGCCAGCAGCCAAACTACACTTAATTCACCCCTCCACTTT.

This CDR3 reads CASSLAGGNTGELFF. CDR3 sequence (DNA): TGTGCCAGCAGCTTAGCGGGAGGAAACACCGGGGAGCTGTTTTTT. This chain joins TRBV7-9 and TRBJ2-2, with a weak D call TRBD2 (6 bases). V lost 0 bases and J 2 bases, leaving 7 bases between the germline ends. CDR1 is SEHNR, CDR2 FQNEAQ, per germline (reference sequence). The CDR3 covers 15 residues. The variable domain in full, completed from reference TRBV7-9 and TRBJ2-2, reads DTGVSQNPRHKITKRGQNVTFRCDPISEHNRLYWYRQTLGQGPEFLTYFQNEAQLEKSRLLSDRFSAERPKGSFSTLEIQRTEQGDSAMYLCASSLAGGNTGELFFGEGSRLTVL.

V gene TRBV14 combines with J gene TRBJ1-1, with D unclear. The V and J ends lost 4 bases and 2 bases respectively, with 8 bases between them. Germline CDR1 is SGHDN and CDR2 is FVKESK. The CDR3 totals 13 residues. The CDR3 nucleotides are TGTGCCAGCAGCCCTGTAGCCAACACTGAAGCTTTCTTT. Translation: CASSPVANTEAFF.

This clone was seen just once. V gene TRBV4-3 combines with J gene TRBJ2-3; D gene unclear. The CDR3 sequence is 16 residues long. V gave up 0 bases and J gave up 0 bases, with 10 bases separating them. The germline V gene encodes CDR1 LGHNA and CDR2 YSLEER. The CDR3 region has the DNA TGCGCCAGCAGCCAAGATATGAGTACAAGCACAGATACGCAGTATTTT. Its translation is CASSQDMSTSTDTQYF.

J is TRBJ2-7 and V is TRBV7-8; D is unclear. The CDR3 sequence is 15 residues long. The V end was cut by 1 base, the J end by 7 bases, with 17 bases between. Per germline, CDR1 SGHVS and CDR2 FQNEAQ. CDR3: CASSLVGVGEGEQYF. The CDR3 DNA follows: TGTGCCAGCAGCTTAGTTGGGGTCGGAGAAGGGGAGCAGTACTTC.

This chain joins TRBV5-4 and TRBJ2-5, with 7 nucleotides matching TRBD2. CDR3 size: 15 residues. The germline V gene encodes CDR1 SGHNT and CDR2 YYREEE (reference sequence). The junction had 10 bases not matched to a gene; V was cut back by 4 bases and J by 4 bases. CDR3 bases: TGTGCCAGCAGCCCTTGGGCGGGAGTAGGAGAGACCCAGTACTTC. This encodes CASSPWAGVGETQYF.

The V gene is TRBV11-2, the J gene TRBJ2-3; 12 bases align to TRBD2. CDR1 is SGHAT, CDR2 FQNNGV, per germline. The CDR3 runs 17 residues. Losses at the gene ends were 5 bases for V and 3 bases for J; bases not matched to a gene: 9. CDR3 DNA: TGTGCCAGCAGCCCAAGCGGACTAGCGGGACCAACAGATACGCAGTATTTT. Its protein is CASSPSGLAGPTDTQYF.

This sequence joins TRBV28 and TRBJ2-1; 8 bases agree with TRBD2. The CDR3 has 13 amino acids. The germline V gene encodes CDR1 MDHEN and CDR2 SYDVKM. V lost 7 bases to trimming and J lost 5 bases; unmatched junction nucleotides: 4. The chain's CDR3 is CASTLAGNNEQFF. In nucleotides, the CDR3 is TGTGCCAGCACCCTAGCGGGTAACAATGAGCAGTTCTTC.

The chain combines TRBV19 with TRBJ2-2, with no clear D. The germline gives CDR1 LNHDA, CDR2 SQIVND (reference sequence). V lost 4 bases and J 6 bases, leaving 15 bases between the germline ends. The CDR3 is 15 residues long. In DNA, the CDR3 is TGTGCCAGTAGTAAGGGCAGGAGCACGTCCGGGGAGCTGTTTTTT. Translating it yields CASSKGRSTSGELFF.

This clone was detected only a few times. V gene TRBV6-2 or TRBV6-3 combines with J gene TRBJ2-1; TRBD1 aligns across 7 bases. CDR3 length equals 15 residues. Germline assignment: CDR1 MNHEY and CDR2 SVGEGT. The J segment lost 4 bases and the V segment lost 5 bases, leaving 8 bases of the junction unmatched. The CDR3 here is CASSQPPDRYNEQFF. CDR3 in DNA: TGTGCCAGCAGTCAACCCCCGGACAGGTACAATGAGCAGTTCTTC.

The V gene is TRBV3-1 (or the pseudogene TRBV3-2), the J gene TRBJ2-5, with a tentative D call TRBD1 (5 bases). This CDR3 region has 15 residues. Per germline, CDR1 LGHDT and CDR2 YNNKEL (reference sequence). V was cut by 2 bases and J by 2 bases, with 12 bases left in between. The CDR3 bases are TGTGCCAGCAGCCAAAGTGTAGCAGGGCAAGAGACCCAGTACTTC. It translates to CASSQSVAGQETQYF.

This chain links TRBV7-2 with TRBJ1-4; 7 bases map to TRBD1. V was pared by 5 bases and J by 4 bases, with 7 bases of the junction left unmatched. CDR1 and CDR2 from the germline V gene are SGHTA and FQGNSA. This CDR3 has 15 amino acids. The CDR3 protein is CASSPKTGHNEKLFF. CDR3 sequence (DNA): TGTGCCAGCAGCCCCAAGACAGGGCATAATGAAAAACTGTTTTTT. The variable domain in full, completed from reference TRBV7-2 and TRBJ1-4, reads GAGVSQSPSNKVTEKGKDVELRCDPISGHTALYWYRQSLGQGLEFLIYFQGNSAPDKSGLPSDRFSAERTGGSVSTLTIQRTQQEDSAVYLCASSPKTGHNEKLFFGSGTQLSVL.

The chain recombines TRBV28 with TRBJ2-5, with a tentative D call TRBD1 (6 bases). The ends were cut back, 5 bases at V and 7 bases at J, with 26 bases in the middle. This CDR3 comprises 17 residues. Looked up from germline, CDR1 is MDHEN and CDR2 is SYDVKM. The chain's CDR3 is CASSPLQGHLETGTQYF. The DNA for the CDR3 is TGTGCCAGCAGTCCACTCCAGGGGCACTTAGAAACGGGGACCCAGTACTTC.

The chain couples TRBV19 to TRBJ2-1; 8 nucleotides align to TRBD2. V shed 3 bases, J shed 8 bases, and the junction held 12 bases outside the gene matches. There are 16 residues in the CDR3. Germline assignment: CDR1 LNHDA and CDR2 SQIVND (reference sequence). The CDR3 reads CASSIGTSGPPDEQFF. In nucleotides, the CDR3 is TGTGCCAGTAGTATCGGTACTAGCGGTCCCCCCGATGAGCAGTTCTTC.

The chain employs TRBV7-2 and TRBJ1-5, with a tentative D call TRBD1 (6 bases). This CDR3 region has 15 residues. From germline, CDR1 is SGHTA and CDR2 FQGNSA. Trimming removed 1 base from V and 3 bases from J, with 10 bases in between. The CDR3, as DNA: TGTGCCAGCAGCTTAGATGGGGGGCCCAATCAGCCCCAGCATTTT. Residues: CASSLDGGPNQPQHF.

The gene calls are TRBV2 and TRBJ2-7, with D possibly called TRBD1 or TRBD2 (5 bases each). V was clipped by 2 bases and J by 2 bases, with 13 bases between them. This CDR3 contains 15 residues. CDR1 SNHLY and CDR2 FYNNEI come from the germline V gene. The CDR3 loop is CASSEFEGLTYEQYF. The CDR3 DNA reads as TGTGCCAGCAGTGAATTCGAGGGGCTCACCTACGAGCAGTACTTC. Variable domain in full (rest from reference TRBV2 and TRBJ2-7): EPEVTQTPSHQVTQMGQEVILRCVPISNHLYFYWYRQILGQKVEFLVSFYNNEISEKSEIFDDQFSVERPDGSNFTLKIRSTKLEDSAMYFCASSEFEGLTYEQYFGPGTRLTVT.

The chain joins TRBV15 to TRBJ2-3; perhaps TRBD1 as D (6 bases). Germline V gene sequence: CDR1 LNHNV, CDR2 YYDKDF (reference sequence). The CDR3 totals 15 residues. Trimming pared 4 bases from V and 2 bases from J, leaving 13 bases between. DNA of the CDR3: TGTGCCACCAGCACCTATACAGGGCTCACAGATACGCAGTATTTT. As protein: CATSTYTGLTDTQYF.

This rearrangement joins TRBV2 to TRBJ2-3; 16 nucleotides match TRBD2. CDR3 length: 16 amino acids. Trimming cost V 2 bases and J 9 bases; bases outside gene matches: 5. Germline CDR1 and CDR2: SNHLY and FYNNEI. Here the CDR3 reads CASSEPGLAGGPTQYF. CDR3 coding DNA: TGTGCCAGCAGTGAACCGGGACTAGCGGGAGGGCCCACGCAGTATTTT.

J is TRBJ2-5 and V is TRBV11-1; possible D gene TRBD2, 5 bases. CDR3 length: 13 residues. Germline V CDR1 and CDR2: SGHAT, FQDESV (reference sequence). Trimming took off 1 base at V and 7 bases at J, with 10 bases between the two ends. The CDR3 sequence is CASSLGRALTQYF. In nucleotides, the CDR3 is TGTGCCAGCAGCTTAGGGCGGGCATTGACCCAGTACTTC. The whole variable domain, remainder taken from reference TRBV11-1 and TRBJ2-5, is EAEVAQSPRYKITEKSQAVAFWCDPISGHATLYWYRQILGQGPELLVQFQDESVVDDSQLPKDRFSAERLKGVDSTLKIQPAELGDSAMYLCASSLGRALTQYFGPGTRLLVL.

This chain connects TRBV7-9 to TRBJ1-3; 7 nucleotides align to TRBD1. CDR3 size: 16 residues. CDR1 and CDR2 from the germline V gene are SEHNR and FQNEAQ (reference sequence). V gave up 5 bases and J gave up 0 bases; unmatched junction bases: 7. For the CDR3, the DNA is TGTGCCAGCAGCGCGGGGGACAGCTCCTCTGGAAACACCATATATTTT. It yields the protein CASSAGDSSSGNTIYF.

The chain is built from TRBV5-4 and TRBJ2-6; 7 bases are shared with TRBD2. The CDR3 consists of 18 residues. Trimming at V came to 0 bases and at J to 0 bases, leaving 6 bases not matched to a gene. Germline V gene data show CDR1 as SGHNT and CDR2 as YYREEE (reference sequence). Written as DNA, the CDR3 is TGTGCCAGCAGCTTGGCCCTAGCGGTTAGCTCTGGGGCCAACGTCCTGACTTTC. Its translation is CASSLALAVSSGANVLTF.

The rearrangement joins TRBV4-3 to TRBJ2-7, with 11 bases identical to TRBD2. The CDR3 extends over 16 amino acids. The germline CDR1 and CDR2 sequences are LGHNA and YSLEER. With V trimmed by 2 bases and J by 9 bases, 12 bases remained unmatched. The CDR3 DNA follows: TGCGCCAGCAGCCAAACCACTAGCGGGAGAGCCAATCGGCAGTACTTC. This codes for CASSQTTSGRANRQYF.

This clone was observed once. The genes are TRBV6-5 and TRBJ1-1; 7 bases fit TRBD1. Germline V gene data show CDR1 as MNHEY and CDR2 as SVGAGI. Trimming cost V 6 bases and J 10 bases; bases outside gene matches: 11. The CDR3 is 13 amino acids. CDR3 nucleotide sequence: TGTGCCAGCAGCCTGACAGGGAGAACACGAGCTTTCTTT. Translating it yields CASSLTGRTRAFF.

V gene TRBV28 combines with J gene TRBJ2-2, with D perhaps TRBD1 (5 bases). The V gene lost 3 bases and the J gene lost 0 bases, with 8 bases spanning the gap. The CDR3 has 15 residues. Germline loops: CDR1 MDHEN, CDR2 SYDVKM. CDR3 in DNA: TGTGCCAGCAGTTTGGGCAGGGCGAACACCGGGGAGCTGTTTTTT. The encoded protein is CASSLGRANTGELFF.

V usage is TRBV6-2 or TRBV6-3 and J usage is TRBJ1-2; 7 nucleotides match TRBD1. There are 14 residues in the CDR3. CDR1 and CDR2 from the germline V gene are MNHEY and SVGEGT. V shed 2 bases and J 3 bases; nucleotides not matched to a gene: 3. CDR3 amino acids: CASSYGDRDYGYTF. The CDR3 nucleotides read TGTGCCAGCAGTTACGGAGACAGGGACTATGGCTACACCTTC.

The V gene is TRBV28, the J gene TRBJ1-1; TRBD1 agrees at 9 bases. Germline CDR1 MDHEN, CDR2 SYDVKM. J was trimmed by 4 bases and V by 6 bases; bases with no gene match: 12. The CDR3 contains 16 residues. CDR3 sequence reads: CASSRTGTGPGTEAFF. The CDR3 DNA reads TGTGCCAGCAGCCGCACCGGGACAGGGCCGGGCACTGAAGCTTTCTTT.

This chain uses TRBV5-4 with TRBJ1-5, with D unclear. Germline V CDR1 and CDR2: SGHNT, YYREEE (reference sequence). With 4 bases removed from V and 1 base from J, the gap between germline ends came to 12 bases. CDR3 size: 15 residues. The CDR3 nucleotides read TGTGCCAGCAGCCAGGACTTAGGGAGCAATCAGCCCCAGCATTTT. It specifies CASSQDLGSNQPQHF.

The chain couples TRBV19 to TRBJ1-5; D not certain. The V end was cut by 3 bases, the J end by 2 bases, with 11 bases between. CDR1 is LNHDA and CDR2 is SQIVND in the germline V gene (reference sequence). The CDR3 runs to 15 residues. CDR3 bases: TGTGCCAGTAGTATTACTAGGCAGGGCAATCAGCCCCAGCATTTT. Translated: CASSITRQGNQPQHF.